The clone carrying this T cell receptor (beta chain) has just one count. The data originate from a study of blood T cell repertoires in COVID-19. The overall study: Nucleic acid was either cDNA or gDNA, and it came from T cells, B-cell-depleted T cells, or PBMCs.

Method: immunoSEQ multiplex PCR; TCRdb's copy keeps in-frame clones and lacks some. The repertoire holds about 76,000 clones, with 80% to 85% as singletons. The V gene lost 7 bases and the J gene lost 0 bases, with 13 bases spanning the gap. Germline values: CDR1 MNHEY, CDR2 SVGAGI. This CDR3 spans 15 amino acids. Sequenced: peripheral blood. This clonotype was sampled from a human donor in a cohort sampled during active COVID-19. The J gene is TRBJ1-3, the V gene TRBV6-5; D is ambiguous. Here the CDR3 reads CASTTADSSGNTIYF. The CDR3 bases are TGTGCCAGCACAACAGCCGATAGCTCTGGAAACACCATATATTTT.